This is a list of T cell receptor beta chains from one sample in a study of T cell responses to AZD1222 COVID-19 vaccine. Profiled with immunoSEQ multiplex PCR; TCRdb holds only in-frame clones, not every one. The table records 180,000 or so clones, roughly 94% of them present only once. Here the sequenced sample was peripheral blood, taken 28 days after the second AZD1222 dose. Receptor source: an adult who received the AZD1222 COVID-19 vaccine. Both conserved end residues are part of each CDR3. A D gene is named only where the DNA matches it firmly. Clone size is stated in some rows and not others, as once, few, many or a class when expanded.

d_call	clone_size	j_call	v_call	cdr3_aa	cdr3_nt
.	.	TRBJ1-6	TRBV28	CASSLRGSYNSPLHF	TGTGCCAGCAGTTTGAGGGGCTCCTATAATTCACCCCTCCACTTT
.	.	TRBJ1-2	TRBV5-1	CASRGTAAESYTF	TGCGCCAGCCGGGGGACGGCGGCCGAGAGCTACACCTTC
.	.	TRBJ2-4	TRBV4-2	CASSQDQNIQYF	TGTGCCAGCAGCCAAGACCAAAACATTCAGTACTTC
.	.	TRBJ1-5	TRBV18	CASSPGGNSNQPQHF	TGTGCCAGCTCACCGGGGGGAAACAGCAATCAGCCCCAGCATTTT
.	.	TRBJ2-3	TRBV6-1	CASSEGATHTDTQYF	TGTGCCAGCAGTGAAGGGGCCACACACACAGATACGCAGTATTTT
.	.	TRBJ2-2	TRBV6-5	CASSPGSGNTGELFF	TGTGCCAGCAGTCCGGGATCGGGGAACACCGGGGAGCTGTTTTTT
.	.	TRBJ1-5	TRBV7-3	CASSPTGSNQPQHF	TGTGCCAGCAGCCCCACCGGGAGCAATCAGCCCCAGCATTTT
TRBD1	.	TRBJ1-6	TRBV30	CAWRPGQGYNSPLHF	TGTGCCTGGAGGCCGGGACAGGGATATAATTCACCCCTCCACTTT
.	.	TRBJ2-6	TRBV4-1	CASSQERGSGANVLTF	TGCGCCAGCAGCCAAGAGAGAGGGTCTGGGGCCAACGTCCTGACTTTC
.	.	TRBJ1-2	TRBV11-2	CASSSPRGGPNYGYTF	TGTGCCAGCAGCTCCCCCCGTGGGGGGCCGAACTATGGCTACACCTTC
TRBD2	.	TRBJ2-5	TRBV4-2	CASSQMVSGEVETQYF	TGTGCCAGCAGCCAAATGGTGAGCGGGGAGGTGGAGACCCAGTACTTC
.	.	TRBJ1-1	TRBV6-5	CASSYQGSNTEAFF	TGTGCCAGCAGTTATCAGGGTTCGAACACTGAAGCTTTCTTT
.	.	TRBJ1-5	TRBV7-9	CASSFGNPARQPQHF	TGTGCCAGCAGCTTCGGAAACCCGGCAAGGCAGCCCCAGCATTTT
TRBD2	.	TRBJ2-7	TRBV4-1	CASSPTSGGARDEQYF	TGCGCCAGCAGCCCGACTAGCGGGGGGGCTAGGGACGAGCAGTACTTC
.	.	TRBJ1-1	TRBV19	CASNSQRRNTEAFF	TGTGCCAGTAACTCTCAACGGAGGAACACTGAAGCTTTCTTT
.	.	TRBJ2-3	TRBV27	CASSLSKGGAGGATDTQYF	TGTGCCAGCAGTTTGAGTAAGGGGGGCGCAGGAGGGGCAACAGATACGCAGTATTTT
TRBD1	.	TRBJ1-4	TRBV27	CASSRDRGLLGEKLFF	TGTGCCAGCAGTCGGGACAGGGGGCTCTTGGGTGAAAAACTGTTTTTT
.	.	TRBJ1-3	TRBV3-1/TRBV3-2	CASSLDVRTAPGTGNTIYF	TGTGCCAGCAGCCTCGATGTCAGGACAGCACCTGGTACTGGAAACACCATATATTTT
.	.	TRBJ2-7	TRBV18	CASSPYRDHEQYF	TGTGCCAGCTCACCCTACAGGGACCACGAGCAGTACTTC
.	.	TRBJ2-7	TRBV3-1/TRBV3-2	CASSQWSSVAYEQYF	TGTGCCAGCAGCCAATGGTCTAGCGTAGCCTACGAGCAGTACTTC
.	.	TRBJ1-1	TRBV12-3/TRBV12-4	CASTPTVNTEAFF	TGTGCCAGCACCCCGACAGTGAACACTGAAGCTTTCTTT
.	.	TRBJ1-3	TRBV7-9	CASSPGTSRDTIYF	TGTGCCAGCAGCCCCGGGACAAGTAGGGACACCATATATTTT
TRBD1	.	TRBJ2-2	TRBV28	CASSFGIRAGGNTGELFF	TGTGCCAGCAGTTTTGGTATCCGGGCAGGGGGGAACACCGGGGAGCTGTTTTTT
.	.	TRBJ1-1	TRBV9	CASSGLGMETFF	TGTGCCAGCAGCGGGCTGGGGATGGAAACTTTCTTT
.	.	TRBJ1-1	TRBV18	CASSPAHAGAFF	TGTGCCAGCTCACCGGCCCACGCCGGAGCTTTCTTT
TRBD1	.	TRBJ2-7	TRBV6-5	CASSLGQGLYEQYF	TGTGCCAGCAGCTTAGGACAGGGGTTATACGAGCAGTACTTC
.	.	TRBJ1-2	TRBV7-2	CASRPPPPTWDYGYTF	TGTGCCAGCAGGCCACCACCCCCCACATGGGACTATGGCTACACCTTC
TRBD2	.	TRBJ2-1	TRBV5-4	CASSLGLAGGRGNEQFF	TGTGCCAGCAGCTTGGGACTAGCGGGAGGGCGCGGCAATGAGCAGTTCTTC
.	.	TRBJ1-1	TRBV6-1	CASSLTGSLGTEAFF	TGTGCCAGCAGTTTAACAGGATCCCTGGGCACTGAAGCTTTCTTT
.	.	TRBJ1-5	TRBV30	CAWSAGQDGRQPQHF	TGTGCCTGGAGTGCCGGCCAGGATGGTCGGCAGCCCCAGCATTTT
TRBD1	.	TRBJ2-1	TRBV24-1	CATSARQGFSDEQFF	TGTGCCACCAGTGCTAGACAGGGGTTCTCCGATGAGCAGTTCTTC
.	.	TRBJ2-2	TRBV6-6	CATAGRTHRGELFF	TGTGCCACTGCCGGACGGACTCACCGGGGAGAGCTGTTTTTT
.	.	TRBJ1-5	TRBV19	CASTYCGAGQGYQPQHF	TGTGCCAGTACTTATTGCGGGGCGGGGCAGGGGTATCAGCCCCAGCATTTT
.	.	TRBJ1-2	TRBV30	CAWTSGFGGGGYTF	TGTGCCTGGACCTCGGGGTTTGGCGGCGGTGGCTACACCTTC
TRBD1	once	TRBJ2-7	TRBV27	CASSLSTGSEQYF	TGTGCCAGCAGTTTGTCGACAGGGTCCGAGCAGTACTTC
.	.	TRBJ1-2	TRBV30	CAWSPDRLYGYTF	TGTGCCTGGAGTCCAGATCGTCTCTATGGCTACACCTTC
.	.	TRBJ1-2	TRBV2	CASSEQGRTVSGYGYTF	TGTGCCAGCAGTGAACAAGGCAGGACGGTATCAGGTTATGGCTACACCTTC